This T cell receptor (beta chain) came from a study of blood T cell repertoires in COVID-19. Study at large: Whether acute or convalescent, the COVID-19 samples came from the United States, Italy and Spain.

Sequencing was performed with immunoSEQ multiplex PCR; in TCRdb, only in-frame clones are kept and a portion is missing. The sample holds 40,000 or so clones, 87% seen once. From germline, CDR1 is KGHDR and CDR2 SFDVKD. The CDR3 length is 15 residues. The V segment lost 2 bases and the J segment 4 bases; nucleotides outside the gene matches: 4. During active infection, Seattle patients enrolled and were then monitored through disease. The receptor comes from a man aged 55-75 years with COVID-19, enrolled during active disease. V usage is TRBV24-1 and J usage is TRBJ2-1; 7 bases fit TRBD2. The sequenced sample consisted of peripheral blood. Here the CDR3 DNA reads TGTGCCACCAGTGATTCGAGGGAGGGGTACAATGAGCAGTTCTTC. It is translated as CATSDSREGYNEQFF.